The source of this T cell receptor (beta chain) is a study of blood T cell repertoires in COVID-19. CDR3 length equals 13 residues. Germline CDR1 WSHSY, CDR2 SAAADI. The V and J ends lost 4 bases and 4 bases respectively, with 10 bases between them. In the original processing: Amplification with reference gene primers provided the estimates of nucleated cell counts. Method: immunoSEQ multiplex PCR; TCRdb's copy keeps in-frame clones and lacks some. V, J and clone size reflect that table, while D and trimming were determined from the DNA. Of 230,000 or so clones detected, about nine tenths appear once; the ten largest clones hold 3% to 4.5%.

This clonotype was sampled from a woman aged 40-49 years with acute COVID-19. The rearrangement links TRBV10-2 to TRBJ1-1; D unclear. The sequencing sample was made of PBMCs or T cells enriched from blood (not recorded which). The CDR3 DNA reads TGCGCCAGCAGTGTTGAGGGAAGCACTGAAGCTTTCTTT. Translated, it gives CASSVEGSTEAFF.